This T cell receptor beta chain was recorded in a study of blood T cells in healthy people across ages. Overall study context: Using template switching, researchers captured about one barcoded beta molecule for each two T cells. Study outcomes and limitations: Older age coincided with a roughly linear decline in TCR beta diversity per million T cells.

Germline loops: CDR1 WSHSY, CDR2 SAAADI. The CDR3 length is 13 residues. V was cut by 3 bases and J by 4 bases, with 9 bases left in between. Then a second PCR, running roughly 7 to 11 cycles, was carried out with a sample-barcoded 5' primer and a J-beta primer mix. The authors tagged each cDNA molecule using a template-switch adaptor with 12 random nucleotides. TCRdb reanalysed the 5' RACE reads using MiXCR and keeps one entry per CDR3 protein. The repertoire holds approximately 1.5 million distinct CDR3 sequences, with about 42% as singletons. In the case of this clonotype: Its antigen is not identified.

Researchers isolated at least 6.5 million PBMCs per sample. The V and J genes are TRBV10-2 and TRBJ1-2; D unresolved. Sequences were obtained from blood. The receptor comes from a woman younger than 35 in good health. This CDR3 is CASSDKDGYGYTF. As DNA, the CDR3 is TGCGCCAGCAGTGATAAGGATGGCTATGGCTACACCTTC.